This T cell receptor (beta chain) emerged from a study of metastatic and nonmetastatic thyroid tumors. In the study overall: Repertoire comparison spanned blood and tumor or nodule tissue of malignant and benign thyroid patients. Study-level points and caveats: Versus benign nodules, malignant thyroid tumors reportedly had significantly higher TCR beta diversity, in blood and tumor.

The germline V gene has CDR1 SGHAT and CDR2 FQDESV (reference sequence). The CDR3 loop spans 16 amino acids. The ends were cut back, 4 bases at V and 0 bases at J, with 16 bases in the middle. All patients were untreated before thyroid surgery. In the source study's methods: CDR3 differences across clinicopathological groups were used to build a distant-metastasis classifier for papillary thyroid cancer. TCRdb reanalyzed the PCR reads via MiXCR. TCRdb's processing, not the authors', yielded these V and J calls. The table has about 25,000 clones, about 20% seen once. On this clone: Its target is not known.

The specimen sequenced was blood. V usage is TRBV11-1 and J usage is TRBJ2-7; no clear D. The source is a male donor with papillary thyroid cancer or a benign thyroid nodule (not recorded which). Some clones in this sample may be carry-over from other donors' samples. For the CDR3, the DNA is TGTGCCAGCAGCTCCAGAAGTCAGTTACTCTCCTACGAGCAGTACTTC. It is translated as CASSSRSQLLSYEQYF.